This T cell receptor (beta chain) comes out of a study of T cells after yellow fever vaccination. The length of the CDR3 is 14 residues. Trimming removed 3 bases at V and 6 bases at J, with 12 bases between. Germline CDR1 reads DFQATT; CDR2 reads SNEGSKA (reference sequence). From the 5' RACE reads, TCRdb called clonotypes with MiXCR, one entry per CDR3 protein. The sample contains under 150,000 distinct CDR3 sequences, around 7.7% of which appear only once. This chain joins TRBV20-1 and TRBJ1-6; the D is unclear. The origin of this receptor is a man under 40 who received the YFV17D yellow fever vaccine. The material sequenced was CD4+ T cells sorted from PBMCs, taken 5 days after the yellow fever booster vaccination. The CDR3 sequence is CSASRRRPNSPLHF. DNA for the CDR3: TGCAGTGCTAGTAGACGGCGCCCTAATTCACCCCTCCACTTT.